These T cell receptor beta chains were read from a single sample in a study of long-term antiretroviral therapy in people with HIV. Sequenced by immunoSEQ multiplex PCR; TCRdb stores in-frame clones only, minus some. Of about 18,000 clones listed, about four fifths are singletons. The sequenced sample was unsorted PBMCs, obtained 0.6 years after starting antiretroviral therapy. These receptors all stem from a woman in her late teens or twenties with HIV. Each CDR3 is given with its conserved first and last residue. A D gene is named only where the DNA matches it firmly. Clone size is given for some rows only: seen once, a few or many times, or a class if the clone is expanded.

V	J	length	size	D	DNA	CDR3
TRBV11-1	TRBJ2-5	14	.	.	TGTGCCAGCAGCTTAGCAAGGGAGAGGGAGACCCAGTACTTC	CASSLARERETQYF
TRBV7-8	TRBJ2-5	14	.	.	TGTGCCAGCAGCCACTACACTAGGGAAGAGACCCAGTACTTC	CASSHYTREETQYF
TRBV18	TRBJ2-3	12	.	.	TGTGCCAGCTCACCAGGGCCAGATACGCAGTATTTT	CASSPGPDTQYF
TRBV4-2	TRBJ2-7	16	.	TRBD2	TGTGCCAGCAGCTATGTTATAGGGACTAGCGGTGGCGAGCAGTACTTC	CASSYVIGTSGGEQYF
TRBV5-1	TRBJ2-5	14	.	TRBD1	TGCGCCAGCAGCTCCGGGACAGGCCAAGAGACCCAGTACTTC	CASSSGTGQETQYF
TRBV28	TRBJ2-2	14	.	TRBD1	TGTGCCAGCAGTTTAAGACAGGGCGCTGGGGAGCTGTTTTTT	CASSLRQGAGELFF
TRBV5-1	TRBJ1-4	13	.	.	TGCGCCAGCCCTCGGGGTGGCAGTGAAAAACTGTTTTTT	CASPRGGSEKLFF
TRBV6-6	TRBJ2-7	13	.	TRBD2	TGTGCCAGCAAAATAGCGGGGTCGGGCGAGCAGTACTTC	CASKIAGSGEQYF
TRBV4-3	TRBJ1-1	16	few	.	TGCGCCAGCAGCCAAGAGTATTCAGGGATGGGCACTGAAGCTTTCTTT	CASSQEYSGMGTEAFF
TRBV27	TRBJ1-2	14	few	.	TGTGCCAGCAGTCGGGCATCTGACCACTATGGCTACACCTTC	CASSRASDHYGYTF
TRBV20-1	TRBJ2-7	11	.	TRBD1	TGCAGTGCGAGGGACAGCTACGAGCAGTACTTC	CSARDSYEQYF
TRBV27	TRBJ2-1	14	.	.	TGTGCCAGCAGTTGGGCTAGCTTGGTCAATGAGCAGTTCTTC	CASSWASLVNEQFF
TRBV19	TRBJ1-5	13	few	.	TGTGCCAGTAGTATAGTCCGAAATCAGCCCCAGCATTTT	CASSIVRNQPQHF
TRBV20-1	TRBJ1-2	11	.	TRBD1	TGCAGTGCTAAGGGGGCCGATGGCTACACCTTC	CSAKGADGYTF
TRBV6-6	TRBJ1-3	14	.	.	TGTGCCAGCAGCGGGACTTACTCTGGAAACACCATATATTTT	CASSGTYSGNTIYF
TRBV13	TRBJ1-2	13	few	.	TGTGCCAGCAGCTTAGCGAGAGGGTATGGCTACACCTTC	CASSLARGYGYTF
TRBV7-3	TRBJ2-3	13	.	.	TGTGCCAGCAGCTTGGCCGTCACAGATACGCAGTATTTT	CASSLAVTDTQYF
TRBV6-1	TRBJ2-7	14	.	TRBD2	TGTGCCAGCAGTGACACCGGGACTAGCTTCGCGCAGTACTTC	CASSDTGTSFAQYF
TRBV15	TRBJ1-2	15	.	.	TGTGCCACCAGCAGAGATCGGGGAGCTGCGGGTGGCTACACCTTC	CATSRDRGAAGGYTF
TRBV7-9	TRBJ2-1	16	.	.	TGTGCCAGCAGCTTAGGAAACAGGAGAAGGTCCTTTGAGCAGTTCTTC	CASSLGNRRRSFEQFF
TRBV6-1	TRBJ1-4	15	.	TRBD1	TGTGCCAGCAGGACCACAGGGGGCGCGAGTGAAAAACTGTTTTTT	CASRTTGGASEKLFF
TRBV7-8	TRBJ2-5	15	.	.	TGTGCCAGCAGCTTGGGGACGGGGGCGATCGGGACCCAGTACTTC	CASSLGTGAIGTQYF
TRBV9	TRBJ2-6	15	.	.	TGTGCCAGCAGCGTACTCGGGCTTGGGGCCAACGTCCTGACTTTC	CASSVLGLGANVLTF
TRBV5-6	TRBJ2-3	13	.	TRBD2	TGTGCCAGCAGGTCGGGGGGGTTCGACGCGCAGTATTTT	CASRSGGFDAQYF